These T cell receptor beta chains were read from a single sample in a study of blood T cell repertoires in COVID-19. Only in-frame clones appear in the TCRdb table, and some are missing; sequencing was by immunoSEQ multiplex PCR. Of some 26,000 clones in the sample, approximately 76% were seen once. The specimen sequenced was peripheral blood. All receptors derive from a man between 65 and 85 years old with acute or convalescent COVID-19. Both conserved end residues are trimmed from each CDR3.

v_call	j_call	cdr3_aa
TRBV19	TRBJ2-7	ASSIAGGPPYEQY
TRBV5-6	TRBJ2-6	ASSLLRAGGPSGANVLT
TRBV19	TRBJ2-2	ASSIALGDPGELF
TRBV2	TRBJ1-5	ASSDGGGGNQPQH
TRBV11-2	TRBJ1-5	ASSYRVRVVQPQH
TRBV6-2/TRBV6-3	TRBJ1-5	ASSTNRGLQPQH
TRBV23-1	TRBJ2-5	ASRRDTRYQETQY
TRBV19	TRBJ2-1	ASSEEFLSSYNEQF
TRBV12-3/TRBV12-4	TRBJ2-3	ASSLGGADTQY
TRBV28	TRBJ2-7	ASSLWAANSYEQY
TRBV3-1/TRBV3-2	TRBJ2-1	ASSRVRTSYNEQF